This T cell receptor beta chain came from a study of OX40 agonist ivuxolimab in advanced cancers. Study-wide results and limits: Mean expanded clone counts were higher in CD8+ than CD4+ T cells. Clonal expansion was among the lowest in partial responders at 0.1-3.0 mg/kg, especially CD8+. Certain nonresponding patients likewise had low normalized T-cell clonal expansion.

Germline V gene sequence: CDR1 MNHNY, CDR2 SVGAGI (reference sequence). There are 15 residues in the CDR3. This table comes from immunoSEQ multiplex PCR, and its TCRdb copy is limited to in-frame clones, with some not included. The sample lists about 73,000 clones, over 75% occurring once. Of note for this clone: Its antigen is unidentified.

The starting material was CD4+ or CD8+ T cells sorted from blood, obtained in a trial of the OX40 agonist ivuxolimab. The rearrangement joins TRBV6-6 to TRBJ1-3; D is possibly TRBD1 (6 bases). The sequence was collected from an adult with an advanced solid tumor such as melanoma, head and neck, liver or kidney cancer. The CDR3 region has the DNA TGTGGAACAGTGGGGACGGGGGGCCCTGGAAACACCATATATTTT. Residues: CGTVGTGGPGNTIYF.